What follows are 18 T cell receptor beta chains derived from one specimen sequenced in a study of blood T cell repertoires in COVID-19. Data came from immunoSEQ multiplex PCR; TCRdb stores just in-frame clones and leaves some out. The sample consists of about 160,000 clones, about 91% of them appearing once. Sequenced: peripheral blood. The receptors come from a woman aged 55-75 years who had recovered from COVID-19.

The rearrangement links TRBV5-8 to TRBJ2-7, with D possibly matching TRBD1 (6 bases). The CDR3 loop spans 15 amino acids. Germline V gene sequence: CDR1 SGHTS, CDR2 YDEGEE. Deletions cut 6 bases from V and 2 bases from J, with 18 bases between. This chain's CDR3 is CASTPLVGDTYEQYF. As DNA, the CDR3 is TGTGCCAGCACCCCCCTAGTAGGGGACACCTACGAGCAGTACTTC.

In this sample, this clone turned up a few times. The CDR3 DNA follows: TGTGCTAGTGGTTTGGCTACCGGGTTCCTGGATTGCGCTGAAGCTTTCTTT. This codes for CASGLATGFLDCAEAFF. The genes are TRBV12-5 and TRBJ1-1; D is unclear. Trimming took 1 base from V and 6 from J, leaving 21 bases between them. Germline values: CDR1 LGHNT, CDR2 FRNRAP. The CDR3 loop spans 17 amino acids.

This clone was detected once. The V gene is TRBV5-1, the J gene TRBJ2-7, with 9 bases identical to TRBD1. From germline, CDR1 is SGHRS and CDR2 YFSETQ. There are 14 residues in the CDR3. Losses at the gene ends were 3 bases for V and 6 bases for J; bases not matched to a gene: 7. The CDR3 DNA reads as TGCGCCAGCAGCTCCGGGACAGGGTTCTCCGAGCAGTACTTC. Amino acids: CASSSGTGFSEQYF.

This clone appeared once. The chain links TRBV28 to TRBJ2-1; D perhaps matches TRBD2 (6 bases). CDR1 and CDR2 (germline): MDHEN, SYDVKM. The CDR3 is 13 residues long. The V end lost 3 bases, the J end lost 10 bases, and 13 bases lay between the germline ends. The CDR3 DNA follows: TGTGCCAGCAGTTTTTTCGGGGGAAGGGAGCAGTTCTTC. It codes for CASSFFGGREQFF. The whole variable domain, remainder taken from reference TRBV28 and TRBJ2-1, is DVKVTQSSRYLVKRTGEKVFLECVQDMDHENMFWYRQDPGLGLRLIYFSYDVKMKEKGDIPEGYSVSREKKERFSLILESASTNQTSMYLCASSFFGGREQFFGPGTRLTVL.

The J gene is TRBJ2-7, the V gene TRBV12-3 or TRBV12-4; the D gene is possibly TRBD1 (6 bases). Trimming took 4 bases from V and 3 from J, leaving 10 bases between them. CDR3 length: 13 residues. The chain's CDR3 is CASSYDRIYEQYF. CDR3 DNA: TGTGCCAGCAGTTATGACAGGATCTACGAGCAGTACTTC.

The V call is TRBV2, the J call TRBJ1-2; D remains unclear. The V and J ends lost 3 bases and 2 bases respectively, with 10 bases between them. Germline assignment: CDR1 SNHLY and CDR2 FYNNEI. The CDR3 has 14 amino acids. The CDR3 is CASSEEGPNYGYTF. CDR3 coding DNA: TGTGCCAGCAGTGAGGAGGGCCCCAACTATGGCTACACCTTC.

V gene TRBV2 combines with J gene TRBJ1-6, with TRBD1 identical over 7 bases. Germline values: CDR1 SNHLY, CDR2 FYNNEI. The CDR3 runs 14 residues. The V and J ends lost 10 bases and 4 bases, in that order; junction bases with no gene match: 7. The CDR3: CATQGMTYNSPLHF. DNA for the CDR3: TGTGCCACACAGGGGATGACATATAATTCACCCCTCCACTTT.

The chain uses TRBV7-6 and TRBJ2-7, with 9 bases aligning to TRBD1. This CDR3 comprises 14 residues. Per the germline V gene, CDR1 is SGHVS and CDR2 is FNYEAQ. V lost 4 bases to trimming and J lost 4 bases; unmatched junction nucleotides: 5. Here the CDR3 DNA reads TGTGCCAGCAGCTCGGGACAGGGTTCGTACGAGCAGTACTTC. This codes for CASSSGQGSYEQYF.

The J gene is TRBJ2-3, the V gene TRBV7-8; a weak D match, TRBD2 (5 bases). The CDR3 is 14 residues long. CDR1 is SGHVS, CDR2 FQNEAQ, per germline. Trimming pared 3 bases from V and 5 bases from J, leaving 12 bases between. In nucleotides, the CDR3 is TGTGCCAGCAGCTTTCCCGCCCGGGGAGATACGCAGTATTTT. Translated, it gives CASSFPARGDTQYF.

This clone showed up just once. This rearrangement joins TRBV29-1 to TRBJ1-1; TRBD1 agrees at 8 bases. Germline-derived CDR1 and CDR2 are SQVTM and ANQGSEA. The CDR3 contains 12 residues. J gave up 8 bases and V 1 base, and 3 bases lay outside the gene matches. The CDR3 sequence is CSVEGTGWEAFF. CDR3 in DNA: TGCAGCGTTGAAGGGACAGGGTGGGAAGCTTTCTTT.

This clone was counted a few times. This chain connects TRBV7-2 to TRBJ1-4; D is unclear. V was shortened by 1 base and J by 8 bases, with 5 bases between the two germline ends. The CDR3 runs 12 residues. CDR1 SGHTA and CDR2 FQGNSA come from the germline V gene. The chain's CDR3 is CASSLDEEKLFF. CDR3 DNA sequence: TGTGCCAGCAGCTTAGATGAGGAAAAACTGTTTTTT.

This clone appeared a single time. CDR3 protein: CASSSPSGGTDTQYF. The DNA of the CDR3 is TGTGCCAGCAGTTCGCCGAGCGGGGGGACAGATACGCAGTATTTT. The chain has TRBV28 and TRBJ2-3, with 9 bases aligning to TRBD2. After removal of 4 bases from V and 3 bases from J, the junction contained 5 bases not matched to a gene. This CDR3 has 15 amino acids. Germline V CDR1 and CDR2: MDHEN, SYDVKM. Full variable domain (outside the CDR3, taken from reference TRBV28 and TRBJ2-3): DVKVTQSSRYLVKRTGEKVFLECVQDMDHENMFWYRQDPGLGLRLIYFSYDVKMKEKGDIPEGYSVSREKKERFSLILESASTNQTSMYLCASSSPSGGTDTQYFGPGTRLTVL.

V gene TRBV2 combines with J gene TRBJ2-2; D is unclear. Germline assignment: CDR1 SNHLY and CDR2 FYNNEI. The CDR3 totals 14 residues. The V gene lost 6 bases and the J gene lost 4 bases, with 12 bases spanning the gap. The CDR3 nucleotides read TGTGCCAGCAGAGCGCAGAGCGCCACCGGGGAGCTGTTTTTT. Amino acid sequence: CASRAQSATGELFF. The full variable domain, in which reference TRBV2 and TRBJ2-2 provide the parts outside the CDR3, is EPEVTQTPSHQVTQMGQEVILRCVPISNHLYFYWYRQILGQKVEFLVSFYNNEISEKSEIFDDQFSVERPDGSNFTLKIRSTKLEDSAMYFCASRAQSATGELFFGEGSRLTVL.

In this sample, this clone turned up a few times. The rearrangement joins TRBV28 to TRBJ1-2; D is perhaps TRBD1 (6 bases). With 2 bases removed from V and 2 bases from J, the gap between germline ends came to 15 bases. The CDR3 contains 16 residues. Germline-derived CDR1 and CDR2 are MDHEN and SYDVKM. CDR3: CASSLRSARGNYGYTF. CDR3 nucleotide sequence: TGTGCCAGCAGTTTACGGTCTGCCAGGGGAAACTATGGCTACACCTTC.

V gene TRBV29-1 combines with J gene TRBJ1-5; 10 bases line up with TRBD1. After removal of 7 bases from V and 6 bases from J, the junction contained 9 bases not matched to a gene. This CDR3 contains 14 residues. Germline V CDR1 and CDR2: SQVTM, ANQGSEA. This CDR3 is CSAVGTGVSQPQHF. The CDR3 bases are TGCAGCGCCGTCGGGACAGGGGTTAGTCAGCCCCAGCATTTT. Variable domain in full (rest from reference TRBV29-1 and TRBJ1-5): SAVISQKPSRDICQRGTSLTIQCQVDSQVTMMFWYRQQPGQSLTLIATANQGSEATYESGFVIDKFPISRPNLTFSTLTVSNMSPEDSSIYLCSAVGTGVSQPQHFGDGTRLSIL.

The chain couples TRBV5-4 to TRBJ2-7, with D unclear. V lost 4 bases, J lost 0 bases, and 17 bases lay in between. From germline, CDR1 is SGHNT and CDR2 YYREEE (reference sequence). The CDR3 sequence is 16 residues long. This CDR3 is CASSQSRHLSSYEQYF. The CDR3 DNA reads as TGTGCCAGCAGCCAATCCCGACACCTCTCCTCCTACGAGCAGTACTTC.

V and J are TRBV5-1 and TRBJ1-1; no firm D call. Germline loops: CDR1 SGHRS, CDR2 YFSETQ. V lost 6 bases to trimming and J lost 1 base, with 13 bases between them. CDR3 length: 14 amino acids. The CDR3 region is CASTFVTGNTEAFF. The CDR3 DNA reads TGCGCCAGCACCTTCGTGACGGGGAACACTGAAGCTTTCTTT. The whole variable domain, remainder taken from reference TRBV5-1 and TRBJ1-1, is KAGVTQTPRYLIKTRGQQVTLSCSPISGHRSVSWYQQTPGQGLQFLFEYFSETQRNKGNFPGRFSGRQFSNSRSEMNVSTLELGDSALYLCASTFVTGNTEAFFGQGTRLTVV.

For this clone: This CDR3 is also generated by other DNA sequences in the sample. CDR3 sequence (DNA): TGCGCCAGCAGCTTGCGAGGGGGCGAAAAACTGTTTTTT. Translating gives CASSLRGGEKLFF. The chain joins TRBV5-1 to TRBJ1-4, with 7 bases lining up with TRBD1. After removal of 1 base from V and 8 bases from J, the junction contained 2 bases not matched to a gene. CDR1 and CDR2 from the germline V gene are SGHRS and YFSETQ. This CDR3 is 13 amino acids long.